The source of this T cell receptor beta chain is a study of blood T cell repertoires in COVID-19. Overall study: Sites in the United States, Italy and Spain provided acute and convalescent COVID-19 samples. The analysed material was cDNA or gDNA that came from T cells, B-cell-depleted T cells, or PBMCs.

This CDR3 contains 14 residues. Per the germline V gene, CDR1 is SGDLS and CDR2 is YYNGEE. The V end lost 0 bases, the J end lost 2 bases, and 7 bases lay between the germline ends. Per the original data handling: It was from reference gene primer amplification that nucleated cell counts were estimated. Some clones are missing from TCRdb's copy, which holds only in-frame ones; the method was immunoSEQ multiplex PCR. The V and J calls and clone size were taken over from that table, and D and trimming were inferred from the DNA. The repertoire holds around 230,000 clones, with around 83% as singletons.

The source of this sequence is a woman aged 45-59 years with acute or convalescent COVID-19. What was sequenced was peripheral blood. V is TRBV9 and J is TRBJ2-3; no definite D call. The CDR3 protein is CASSVGQATDTQYF. For the CDR3, the DNA is TGTGCCAGCAGCGTAGGCCAGGCCACAGATACGCAGTATTTT. Filled out from reference TRBV9 and TRBJ2-3, the complete variable domain reads DSGVTQTPKHLITATGQRVTLRCSPRSGDLSVYWYQQSLDQGLQFLIQYYNGEERAKGNILERFSAQQFPDLHSELNLSSLELGDSALYFCASSVGQATDTQYFGPGTRLTVL.